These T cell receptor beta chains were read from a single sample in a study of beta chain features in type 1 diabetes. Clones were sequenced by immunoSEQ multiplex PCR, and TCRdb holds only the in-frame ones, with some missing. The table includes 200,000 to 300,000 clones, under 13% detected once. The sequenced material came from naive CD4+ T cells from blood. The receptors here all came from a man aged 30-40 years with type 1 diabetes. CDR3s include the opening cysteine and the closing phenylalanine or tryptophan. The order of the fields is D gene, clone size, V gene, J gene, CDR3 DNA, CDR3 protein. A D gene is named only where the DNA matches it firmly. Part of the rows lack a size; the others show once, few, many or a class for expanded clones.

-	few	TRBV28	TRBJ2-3	TGTGCCAGCAGTCCGCCCCGACAGGCTAGCACAGATACGCAGTATTTT	CASSPPRQASTDTQYF
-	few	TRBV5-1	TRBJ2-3	TGCGCCAGCAGCTTCGGCAGGGGCGAAGATACGCAGTATTTT	CASSFGRGEDTQYF
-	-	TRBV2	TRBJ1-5	TGTGCCAGCAGCCTGGGGAGGGAAGGTCAGCCCCAGCATTTT	CASSLGREGQPQHF
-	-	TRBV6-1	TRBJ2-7	TGTGCCAGCAGTCCCGGGACAACGGTGGCTGGGGAGCAGTACTTC	CASSPGTTVAGEQYF
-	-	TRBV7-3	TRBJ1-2	TGTGCCAGCAGCCCAGGCGGCCAGGGGAAGGGCTATGGCTACACCTTC	CASSPGGQGKGYGYTF
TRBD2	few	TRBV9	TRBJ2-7	TGTGCCAGCAGCGTAGGGCTGGTCGGCGGGGGGCCCCCCTACGAGCAGTACTTC	CASSVGLVGGGPPYEQYF
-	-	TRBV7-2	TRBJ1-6	TGTGCCAGCAGCTTAGTCGGCGGGGGAAGTAATTCACCCCTCCACTTT	CASSLVGGGSNSPLHF
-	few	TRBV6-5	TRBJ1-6	TGTGCCAGCAGCCCGGCGGCAGGGAATGATCCTGGTCTCCACTTT	CASSPAAGNDPGLHF
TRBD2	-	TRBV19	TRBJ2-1	TGTGCCAGTAGTAGCGGGACTAGCGGGGACAATGAGCAGTTCTTC	CASSSGTSGDNEQFF
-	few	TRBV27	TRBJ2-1	TGTGCCAGCAGCGCCCAGGGTTCCTACAATGAGCAGTTCTTC	CASSAQGSYNEQFF
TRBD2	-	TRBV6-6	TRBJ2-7	TGTGCCAGCAACATGCAGCGGGGAGCCTACGAGCAGTACTTC	CASNMQRGAYEQYF
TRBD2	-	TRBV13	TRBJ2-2	TGTGCCAGCAGCTTCGGGAGAGCGGGGGCCTACACCGGGGAGCTGTTTTTT	CASSFGRAGAYTGELFF
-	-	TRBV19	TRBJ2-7	TGTGCCAGTAGTATTGAAGCCCCGGGGTACGAGCAGTACTTC	CASSIEAPGYEQYF
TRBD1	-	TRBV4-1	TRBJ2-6	TGCGCCAGCAGCCAACCCCGGGACAGAATCCCCTCTGGGGCCAACGTCCTGACTTTC	CASSQPRDRIPSGANVLTF
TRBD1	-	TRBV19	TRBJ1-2	TGTGCCAGTAGGAAACAGGGGGCTGGCTATGGCTACACCTTC	CASRKQGAGYGYTF
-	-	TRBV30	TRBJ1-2	TGTGCCCGGTCCACAGGGTGGGGCTACACCTTC	CARSTGWGYTF
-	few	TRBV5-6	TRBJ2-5	TGTGCCAGCAGCTTCGGAGGGACCCAGTACTTC	CASSFGGTQYF
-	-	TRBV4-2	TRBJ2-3	TGTGCCAGCAGCCAAGGAACGGGGGTTACAGATACGCAGTATTTT	CASSQGTGVTDTQYF
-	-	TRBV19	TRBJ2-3	TGTGCCAGTAGTACTGGACAGTTGCAGTATTTT	CASSTGQLQYF
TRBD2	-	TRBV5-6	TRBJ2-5	TGTGCCAGCAGCTTGCTTAGCGGGGGGGCTATTGAGACCCAGTACTTC	CASSLLSGGAIETQYF
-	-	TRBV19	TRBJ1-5	TGTGCCAGTAGTACACAGGGTAATCAGCCCCAGCATTTT	CASSTQGNQPQHF
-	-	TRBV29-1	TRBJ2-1	TGCAGCGCCCCCAGGACTACTTTCTGGTATGAGCAGTTCTTC	CSAPRTTFWYEQFF
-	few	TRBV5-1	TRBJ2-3	TGCGCCAGCAGCTTGGGACAAAGCACAGATACGCAGTATTTT	CASSLGQSTDTQYF
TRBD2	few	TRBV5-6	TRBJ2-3	TGTGCCAGCAGCATACTAGCGGGGGGCACAGATACGCAGTATTTT	CASSILAGGTDTQYF
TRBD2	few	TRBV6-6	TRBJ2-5	TGTGCCAGTAAGACTAGCGGAGAAGAGACCCAGTACTTC	CASKTSGEETQYF
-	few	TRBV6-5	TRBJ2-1	TGTGCCGCCGGGTGGCTAGCGTACAATGAGCAGTTCTTC	CAAGWLAYNEQFF
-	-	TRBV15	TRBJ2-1	TGTGCCACCAGCCGGAGGACCGGCGATGAGCAGTTCTTC	CATSRRTGDEQFF
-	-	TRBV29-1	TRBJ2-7	TGCAGCGTCCAAAGGGGCGACAGGTCTGGGGAGCAGTACTTC	CSVQRGDRSGEQYF
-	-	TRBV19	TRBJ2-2	TGTGCCAGTAAAGGCGGACTGAACACCGGGGAGCTGTTTTTT	CASKGGLNTGELFF
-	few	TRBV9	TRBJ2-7	TGTGCCAGCAGCGTGGACTTGTCCTACGAGCAGTACTTC	CASSVDLSYEQYF
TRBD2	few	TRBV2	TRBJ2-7	TGTGCCAGCAGTGAATATAGACTAGCGGGGGACGAGCAGTACTTC	CASSEYRLAGDEQYF
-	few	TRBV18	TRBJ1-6	TGTGCCAGCTCAACCGGGCCAGGGAATTCACCCCTCCACTTT	CASSTGPGNSPLHF
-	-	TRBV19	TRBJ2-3	TGTGCCAGTAGTCGCACTGCTGCCACCGATACGCAGTATTTT	CASSRTAATDTQYF
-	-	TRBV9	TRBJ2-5	TGTGCCAGCAGCGTCCGTCCCCTCTCGGAGACCCAGTACTTC	CASSVRPLSETQYF
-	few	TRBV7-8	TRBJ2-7	TGTGCCAGCAGCATCCGACAGGCCGGGACAAACGAGCAGTACTTC	CASSIRQAGTNEQYF
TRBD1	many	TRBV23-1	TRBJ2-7	TGCGCCAGCAGTCAATGGGACAGGGGAATCTGCGAGCAGTACTTC	CASSQWDRGICEQYF
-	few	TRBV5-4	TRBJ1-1	TGTGCCAGCAAGGGAGCAGGGACTTCGAACACTGAAGCTTTCTTT	CASKGAGTSNTEAFF
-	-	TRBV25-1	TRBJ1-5	TGTGCCAGCAGTGAATCTACCACTGCCGATCAGCCCCAGCATTTT	CASSESTTADQPQHF
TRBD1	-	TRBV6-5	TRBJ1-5	TGTGCCAGCAGGGATGCAGGGGGGAATCAGCCCCAGCATTTT	CASRDAGGNQPQHF
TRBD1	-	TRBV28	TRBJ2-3	TGTGCCAGCAGTCCACGGGACAGGAGAAGCACAGATACGCAGTATTTT	CASSPRDRRSTDTQYF
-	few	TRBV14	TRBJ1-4	TGTGCCAGCAGCCAAGTCCCGAATGAAAAACTGTTTTTT	CASSQVPNEKLFF
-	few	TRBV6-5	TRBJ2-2	TGTGCCAGCAGTTACTACTCGAACACCGGGGAGCTGTTTTTT	CASSYYSNTGELFF
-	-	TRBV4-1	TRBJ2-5	TGCGCCAGCAGCCAAGAGGGCACCGGAGAGACCCAGTACTTC	CASSQEGTGETQYF
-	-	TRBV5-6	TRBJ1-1	TGTGCCAGCAGCTTTGACAAAATGAACACTGAAGCTTTCTTT	CASSFDKMNTEAFF
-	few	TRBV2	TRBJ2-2	TGTGCCAGCAGTGTGTCCAGGGATAGAACCGGGGAGCTGTTTTTT	CASSVSRDRTGELFF
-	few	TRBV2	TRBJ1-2	TGTGCCAGCAGTGAGATGGGCCTTAACTATGGCTACACCTTC	CASSEMGLNYGYTF
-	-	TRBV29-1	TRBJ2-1	TGCAGCGTTGGGGGACACGCCCCCCATCAGGAGCAGTTCTTC	CSVGGHAPHQEQFF
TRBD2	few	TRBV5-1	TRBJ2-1	TGCGCCAGCAGCTTGCGAGCGGGGGCCTCCTACAATGAGCAGTTCTTC	CASSLRAGASYNEQFF
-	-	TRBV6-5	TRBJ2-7	TGTGCCAGCAGGCCGGGGGGGACAGGGTCGTACGAGCAGTACTTC	CASRPGGTGSYEQYF
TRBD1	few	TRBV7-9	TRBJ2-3	TGTGCCAGCAGCCTGACAGGGTTCACAGATACGCAGTATTTT	CASSLTGFTDTQYF
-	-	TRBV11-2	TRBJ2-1	TGTGCCAGCAGCTTGTGGGAGGTAGGGTACAATGAGCAGTTCTTC	CASSLWEVGYNEQFF
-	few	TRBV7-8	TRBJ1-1	TGTGCCAGCAGCTTGGACACGAACACTGAAGCTTTCTTT	CASSLDTNTEAFF
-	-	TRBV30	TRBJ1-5	TGTGCCTGGAGTTCGGCAGGGAGCAATCAGCCCCAGCATTTT	CAWSSAGSNQPQHF
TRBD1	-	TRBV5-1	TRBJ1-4	TGCGCCAGCAGCCAGGACAGGGACGGTGGGAAACTGTTTTTT	CASSQDRDGGKLFF